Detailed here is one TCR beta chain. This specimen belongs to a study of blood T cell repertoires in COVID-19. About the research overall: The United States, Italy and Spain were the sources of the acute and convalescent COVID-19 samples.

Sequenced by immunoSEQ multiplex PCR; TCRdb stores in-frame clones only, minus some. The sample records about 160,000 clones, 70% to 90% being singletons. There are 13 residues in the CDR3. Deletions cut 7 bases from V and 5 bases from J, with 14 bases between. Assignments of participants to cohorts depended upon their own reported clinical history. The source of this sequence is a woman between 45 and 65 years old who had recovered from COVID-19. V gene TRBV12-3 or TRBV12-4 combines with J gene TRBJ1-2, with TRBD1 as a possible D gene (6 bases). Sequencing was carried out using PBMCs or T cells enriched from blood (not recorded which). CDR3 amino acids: CASTADSPYGYTF. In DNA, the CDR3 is TGTGCCAGCACCGCGGACAGTCCGTATGGCTACACCTTC.